Below, 11 T cell receptor beta chains from the same sample are listed, as sequenced in a study of shared clonotypes between healthy human individuals. Here immunoSEQ multiplex PCR was the method, and the copy in TCRdb shows in-frame clones only, minus some. Among 470,000 or so clones, more than 75% were seen once, and the ten largest hold about 12%. Input material: PBMCs. All receptors derive from a middle-aged woman in good health. Some clones in this sample may be carry-over from other donors' samples.

Of note for this clone: Other DNA sequences in this sample translate to the same CDR3. The CDR3 DNA reads as TGTGCCAGCAGCACCGGGAGCGGGGTCTACAATGAGCAGTTCTTC. As protein: CASSTGSGVYNEQFF. The chain employs TRBV9 and TRBJ2-1, with TRBD2 matching over 7 bases. This CDR3 is built from 15 residues. In germline, CDR1 is SGDLS, CDR2 YYNGEE. The ends lost 4 bases at V and 3 bases at J; junction bases unmatched: 7.

In regard to this clone: Given a far larger clone just one base away, this is likely a sequencing read error. Other DNA sequences in this sample translate to the same CDR3. The chain joins TRBV30 to TRBJ1-1; TRBD1 is a possible D gene (6 bases). Germline CDR1 and CDR2: GTSNPN and SVGIG (reference sequence). There are 12 residues in the CDR3. CDR3 loop: CAWSRQANEAFF. The CDR3 DNA reads TGTGCCTGGAGTAGACAGGCGAATGAAGCCTTCTTT.

This clone was detected once. The V call is TRBV9, the J call TRBJ1-1, with TRBD1 identical over 7 bases. Losses at the gene ends were 0 bases for V and 7 bases for J; bases not matched to a gene: 0. Germline CDR1 and CDR2: SGDLS and YYNGEE. CDR3 length: 12 residues. The CDR3 DNA sequence: TGTGCCAGCAGCGTAGGGGACAGTGAAGCTTTCTTT. This translates into CASSVGDSEAFF.

The rearrangement uses TRBV6-1 and TRBJ1-2, with D possibly matching TRBD1 (5 bases). From germline, CDR1 is MNHNS and CDR2 SASEGT. The CDR3 runs 12 residues. The V end lost 7 bases, the J end lost 7 bases, and 13 bases lay between the germline ends. The CDR3 DNA follows: TGTGCCAGCATTAGGGGAGAGAGTGGCTACACCTTC. Its protein is CASIRGESGYTF.

This clone was counted between two and nine times. The CDR3 is CASSLVSSGSDTQYF. CDR3 in DNA: TGCGCCAGCAGCTTGGTGTCTAGCGGGAGCGATACGCAGTATTTT. This chain links TRBV5-1 with TRBJ2-3, with 10 bases that match TRBD2. The CDR3 is 15 residues long. From germline, CDR1 is SGHRS and CDR2 YFSETQ. After removal of 0 bases from V and 6 bases from J, the junction contained 4 bases not matched to a gene.

This chain uses TRBV30 with TRBJ2-3; 11 nucleotides agree with TRBD2. The ends lost 2 bases at V and 2 bases at J; junction bases unmatched: 12. This CDR3 contains 18 residues. Germline CDR1 and CDR2: GTSNPN and SVGIG (reference sequence). DNA for the CDR3: TGTGCCTGGAGTACACCTTCAAGTAGCGGGAGGGCCACAGATACGCAGTATTTT. The encoded protein is CAWSTPSSSGRATDTQYF. Using reference TRBV30 and TRBJ2-3 for the parts outside the CDR3, the full variable domain is SQTIHQWPATLVQPVGSPLSLECTVEGTSNPNLYWYRQAAGRGLQLLFYSVGIGQISSEVPQNLSASRPQDRQFILSSKKLLLSDSGFYLCAWSTPSSSGRATDTQYFGPGTRLTVL.

The chain combines TRBV15 with TRBJ2-7, with a tentative D call TRBD1 (5 bases). The CDR3 has 14 residues. CDR1 is LNHNV, CDR2 YYDKDF, per germline (reference sequence). Between the trimmed V and J ends, which lost 3 bases and 2 bases, there was a span of 11 bases. Here the CDR3 DNA reads TGTGCCACCAGCAGTCGGCAGGGAACCTACGAGCAGTACTTC. It codes for CATSSRQGTYEQYF.

The rearrangement uses TRBV19 and TRBJ1-5; D is undetermined. CDR1 is LNHDA and CDR2 is SQIVND in the germline V gene (reference sequence). The CDR3 contains 14 residues. Trimming left V 1 base short and J 2 bases short, with 6 bases between. The CDR3 DNA reads TGTGCCAGTAGTATAGCCGGGGGCAATCAGCCCCAGCATTTT. It encodes CASSIAGGNQPQHF.

This clone appeared a single time. CDR3 in amino acids: CASSRRTGLNEQYF. Here the CDR3 DNA reads TGTGCCAGCAGCCGTCGGACAGGTCTAAACGAGCAGTACTTC. This rearrangement joins TRBV7-9 to TRBJ2-7; TRBD1 matches at 7 bases. CDR3 length: 14 amino acids. In germline, CDR1 is SEHNR, CDR2 FQNEAQ (reference sequence). V was pared by 5 bases and J by 5 bases, with 9 bases of the junction left unmatched.

The V call is TRBV5-1, the J call TRBJ1-3; 8 bases are a match to TRBD1. Germline CDR1 and CDR2: SGHRS and YFSETQ. There are 15 residues in the CDR3. J lost 2 bases, V lost 4 bases, and 5 bases had no gene match. CDR3 in amino acids: CASSQSTGAGNTIYF. The CDR3 DNA reads TGCGCCAGCAGCCAGTCGACAGGGGCTGGAAACACCATATATTTT.

For this clone: The sample has other DNA sequences that encode this CDR3 too. This chain joins TRBV6-5 and TRBJ2-2; no definite D call. The CDR3 is 14 residues long. CDR1 and CDR2 (germline): MNHEY, SVGAGI. Trimming stripped 0 bases from V and 4 bases from J, with 6 bases between. The CDR3 loop reads CASSYSGITGELFF. CDR3 DNA: TGTGCCAGCAGTTACTCGGGGATCACCGGGGAGCTGTTTTTT.